What follows are 10 T cell receptor beta chains derived from one specimen sequenced in a study of blood T cell repertoires in COVID-19. Sequenced by immunoSEQ multiplex PCR; TCRdb stores in-frame clones only, minus some. The top ten hold roughly 9.4% of the sample, which has roughly 300,000 clones, 80% to 90% seen once. Source material: peripheral blood. The source of these receptors is a woman in her forties or fifties who had recovered from COVID-19.

This clone was detected only once. The chain carries TRBV12-3 or TRBV12-4 and TRBJ2-7, with TRBD1 matching 8 bases. The CDR3 is 13 residues long. J lost 4 bases, V lost 7 bases, and 6 bases had no gene match. The CDR3 DNA reads as TGTGCCAGCAATCGCCAGGGGGCTTACGAGCAGTACTTC. Protein product: CASNRQGAYEQYF.

The chain employs TRBV6-5 and TRBJ1-6; D not resolved. The CDR3 loop spans 14 amino acids. V lost 2 bases and J 5 bases, leaving 7 bases between the germline ends. Germline V gene sequence: CDR1 MNHEY, CDR2 SVGAGI. Here the CDR3 reads CASSYAENNSPLHF. The DNA of the CDR3 is TGTGCCAGCAGTTACGCCGAGAATAATTCACCCCTCCACTTT.

The chain uses TRBV18 and TRBJ1-2, with 9 bases lining up with TRBD1. CDR3 size: 13 residues. Per the germline V gene, CDR1 is KGHSH and CDR2 is LQKENI. V was clipped by 5 bases and J by 6 bases; unmatched bases: 4. The CDR3 is CASSRGQGDGYTF. In DNA, the CDR3 is TGTGCCAGCTCAAGGGGACAGGGAGATGGCTACACCTTC.

The chain links TRBV9 to TRBJ1-3; 8 bases agree with TRBD1. The CDR3 consists of 17 residues. Per germline, CDR1 SGDLS and CDR2 YYNGEE. J was trimmed by 1 base and V by 0 bases; bases with no gene match: 6. The CDR3 region is CASSVAAGGRSGNTIYF. CDR3 DNA: TGTGCCAGCAGCGTAGCGGCAGGGGGCCGATCTGGAAACACCATATATTTT.

This clone came up a few times. The chain joins TRBV28 to TRBJ1-1; D is uncertain. The V gene's germline CDR1 is MDHEN and CDR2 SYDVKM. The CDR3 is 17 residues long. V gave up 6 bases and J gave up 1 base, with 21 bases separating them. CDR3 region: CASSTPRLNTENTEAFF. CDR3 in DNA: TGTGCCAGCAGCACTCCCAGGCTTAACACCGAGAACACTGAAGCTTTCTTT.

The rearrangement links TRBV28 to TRBJ1-4, with 8 positions matching TRBD1. Germline V lookup: CDR1 MDHEN, CDR2 SYDVKM. V was clipped by 10 bases and J by 5 bases; unmatched bases: 9. The length of the CDR3 is 14 residues. CDR3 protein: CATLRQGSNEKLFF. The CDR3 DNA reads as TGTGCCACCCTCCGACAGGGGTCCAATGAAAAACTGTTTTTT.

This chain uses TRBV6-1 with TRBJ2-1, with 8 bases lining up with TRBD1. Trimming cost V 4 bases and J 7 bases; bases outside gene matches: 15. CDR1 MNHNS and CDR2 SASEGT come from the germline V gene. The CDR3 spans 17 residues. CDR3: CASSARDRRTSGNEQFF. CDR3 DNA sequence: TGTGCCAGCAGTGCCCGGGACAGGAGGACTTCGGGGAATGAGCAGTTCTTC.

The gene calls are TRBV19 and TRBJ1-6; D may be TRBD1 (6 bases). The CDR3 covers 15 residues. V was cut by 11 bases and J by 6 bases, with 20 bases left in between. Germline V CDR1 and CDR2: LNHDA, SQIVND (reference sequence). This chain's CDR3 is CAAGTRDIINSPLHF. The CDR3 DNA is TGTGCCGCCGGTACCCGGGACATTATTAATTCACCCCTCCACTTT.

V and J are TRBV7-9 and TRBJ1-1; tentatively, D is TRBD1 (6 bases). CDR3 length: 17 amino acids. Germline CDR1 is SEHNR and CDR2 is FQNEAQ (reference sequence). Trimming removed 1 base from V and 2 bases from J, with 17 bases in between. The DNA of the CDR3 is TGTGCCAGCAGCTTAGAGGGGGGACTAAGCTCAAACACTGAAGCTTTCTTT. As protein: CASSLEGGLSSNTEAFF.

In this sample, this clone turned up once. The V call is TRBV6-5, the J call TRBJ2-2; maybe TRBD1 (6 bases). CDR3 size: 14 residues. CDR1 is MNHEY and CDR2 is SVGAGI in the germline V gene. Trimming cost V 6 bases and J 3 bases, with 11 bases left between them. The CDR3 protein is CASRPGQYTGELFF. For the CDR3, the DNA is TGTGCCAGCAGACCAGGACAGTACACCGGGGAGCTGTTTTTT.